The 10 T cell receptor beta chains listed next were all sequenced from one sample in a study of CD8+CD57+ T cells in acquired aplastic anemia. According to the study, genomic DNA was the template for TCR beta VDJ and CDR3 profiling. Using its own MiXCR run on the reads, TCRdb lists one record per CDR3 protein. The repertoire has 40,000 to 50,000 distinct CDR3 sequences, roughly 69% of them found once; the top ten carry approximately 31%. Sequenced material: sorted CD4+, CD8+, or CD8+CD57+ T cells (not recorded which) from PBMCs. The receptors here all came from a human donor in good health, serving as a control.

The chain employs TRBV7-9 and TRBJ1-2; no clear D gene. Germline CDR1 and CDR2: SEHNR and FQNEAQ (reference sequence). The CDR3 is 13 residues long. V lost 1 base, J lost 6 bases, and 9 bases lay in between. CDR3 DNA sequence: TGTGCCAGCAGCTTAGATTGGCAAGATGGCTACACCTTC. This gives the protein CASSLDWQDGYTF.

This clonotype is labeled as medium-sized. The DNA for the CDR3 is TGTGCTAGTGGTTTGTTTCGGGGACCGAACACTGAAGCTTTCTTT. Encoded protein: CASGLFRGPNTEAFF. The genes are TRBV12-5 and TRBJ1-1; the D gene is possibly TRBD1 (5 bases). CDR3 length: 15 amino acids. CDR1 and CDR2 from the germline V gene are LGHNT and FRNRAP. The V gene lost 2 bases and the J gene lost 1 base, with 11 bases spanning the gap.

The V and J genes are TRBV15 and TRBJ2-2; D could derive from TRBD1 or TRBD2 (5 bases each). Trimming pared 0 bases from V and 6 bases from J, leaving 11 bases between. The CDR3 runs to 15 residues. In germline, CDR1 is LNHNV, CDR2 YYDKDF (reference sequence). In nucleotides, the CDR3 is TGTGCCACCAGCAGAGATCTAGAGGGACCCGGGGAGCTGTTTTTT. Translated: CATSRDLEGPGELFF.

The chain employs TRBV19 and TRBJ1-1; perhaps TRBD1 as D (5 bases). Germline V gene lookup returns CDR1 LNHDA and CDR2 SQIVND (reference sequence). Trimming cost V 9 bases and J 5 bases, with 19 bases left between them. CDR3 length equals 14 residues. CDR3 DNA sequence: TGTGCCAGCAGACCCAAGGGGCTGGAAACTGAAGCTTTCTTT. It encodes CASRPKGLETEAFF.

This clonotype was recorded only once. V is TRBV25-1 and J is TRBJ1-6, with 8 bases aligning to TRBD1. The germline gives CDR1 MGHDK, CDR2 SYGVNS. The CDR3 totals 13 residues. After removal of 8 bases from V and 7 bases from J, the junction contained 4 bases not matched to a gene. The CDR3: CASGDRLNSPLHF. CDR3 nucleotide sequence: TGTGCCAGCGGGGACAGGCTGAATTCACCCCTCCACTTT.

The chain links TRBV2 to TRBJ1-6, with TRBD1 matching over 8 bases. CDR3 length: 15 amino acids. Germline trimming cut 3 bases from V and 3 bases from J; bases unmatched to any gene: 1. CDR1 SNHLY and CDR2 FYNNEI come from the germline V gene. This chain's CDR3 is CASSDGQGYNSPLHF. Here the CDR3 DNA reads TGTGCCAGCAGTGACGGACAGGGCTATAATTCACCCCTCCACTTT.

The chain employs TRBV5-1 and TRBJ2-3; D assignment may be TRBD1 or TRBD2 (6 bases each). Germline assignment: CDR1 SGHRS and CDR2 YFSETQ. This CDR3 has 16 residues. The V and J ends lost 0 bases and 3 bases respectively, with 14 bases between them. The CDR3 bases are TGCGCCAGCAGCTTGGGGAGGGACATTTCAACAGATACGCAGTATTTT. Amino acids: CASSLGRDISTDTQYF. Filled out from reference TRBV5-1 and TRBJ2-3, the complete variable domain reads KAGVTQTPRYLIKTRGQQVTLSCSPISGHRSVSWYQQTPGQGLQFLFEYFSETQRNKGNFPGRFSGRQFSNSRSEMNVSTLELGDSALYLCASSLGRDISTDTQYFGPGTRLTVL.

The chain combines TRBV10-3 with TRBJ2-3, with 14 bases that match TRBD2. Germline V gene data show CDR1 as ENHRY and CDR2 as SYGVKD. The CDR3 has 14 amino acids. The V and J ends lost 10 bases and 2 bases, in that order; junction bases with no gene match: 2. The CDR3 nucleotides are TGTGCCACGGGACTAGCGGGGGTCACAGATACGCAGTATTTT. It yields the protein CATGLAGVTDTQYF.

V gene TRBV19 combines with J gene TRBJ1-6; D perhaps matches TRBD1 (6 bases). Germline CDR1 reads LNHDA; CDR2 reads SQIVND (reference sequence). The germline V and J ends were trimmed by 3 bases and 6 bases, with 12 bases remaining between them. This CDR3 contains 15 residues. The CDR3 DNA reads TGTGCCAGTAGTATCTGGGGGCGGACTAATTCACCCCTCCACTTT. It codes for CASSIWGRTNSPLHF.

This clonotype occurred once. The chain joins TRBV7-2 to TRBJ1-2, with D uncertain. Germline CDR1 and CDR2: SGHTA and FQGNSA. V was cut by 0 bases and J by 3 bases, with 14 bases left in between. The CDR3 runs 16 residues. The CDR3 reads CASSLAGTAAYYGYTF. The CDR3 bases are TGTGCCAGCAGCTTAGCGGGCACGGCAGCTTACTATGGCTACACCTTC. The full variable domain, with the rest looked up from reference TRBV7-2 and TRBJ1-2, is GAGVSQSPSNKVTEKGKDVELRCDPISGHTALYWYRQSLGQGLEFLIYFQGNSAPDKSGLPSDRFSAERTGGSVSTLTIQRTQQEDSAVYLCASSLAGTAAYYGYTFGSGTRLTVV.